This TCR beta chain originates from a study of blood T cell repertoires in COVID-19. In the authors' workflow: Amplification with reference gene primers provided the estimates of nucleated cell counts. The method was immunoSEQ multiplex PCR; TCRdb's version includes in-frame clones alone and lacks a portion of them. V and J calls and clone size are given by that table; D and trimming were obtained from the DNA. This table has 120,000 or so clones, less than 75% appearing once. The CDR3 loop spans 16 amino acids. The germline V gene encodes CDR1 SGHAT and CDR2 FQNNGV. J lost 4 bases, V lost 4 bases, and 9 bases had no gene match.

The chain uses TRBV11-2 and TRBJ1-4, with TRBD1 matching 7 bases. The sequencing sample was made of peripheral blood. The source of this sequence is a human donor with acute or convalescent COVID-19. The donor label of this sample is uncertain. CDR3 nucleotide sequence: TGTGCCAGCAGCTCTAACCCGGGACAGATTAATGAAAAACTGTTTTTT. Its protein is CASSSNPGQINEKLFF.